This T cell receptor beta chain derives from a study of T cell responses to AZD1222 COVID-19 vaccine (dated by TCRdb to the early 2020s). For the study in its entirety: AZD1222 recipients given second doses at about 4 weeks or at about 12 weeks were pooled, since spike-specific TCR depth and breadth were not found to differ between the two schedules. A total of approximately 230 trial participants underwent TCR sequencing, of whom some 210 received two doses of AZD1222 and around 26 received two doses of the MenACWY control vaccine. Trial participants were enrolled into age subgroups of 18-55, 56-69 and 70-plus years, which contained approximately 150, 30 and 60 TCR-sequenced participants, respectively.

On the study overall, not on this receptor specifically: The 56-69-year group was small, and its depth increase did not reach significance, likely because of low power. Conclusions about previously exposed vaccinees were limited because only six AZD1222 recipients were SARS-CoV-2 seropositive at baseline. Reportedly, close to half of the unique spike-specific TCRs recognized epitopes lying outside the regions that are mutated in the B.1.351 and B.1.1.7 variants. Because no day 14 peak-response samples were available, the repertoires could be characterized only after the peak T cell response. CD4 TCRs associated with the vaccine covered the entire spike protein, and the dominant responses were in regions 160-218 and 743-854. A significant rise in spike-specific TCR breadth and depth was observed after two AZD1222 doses relative to day 0 and relative to MenACWY recipients. Most participants were white British and females outnumbered males, and the authors suggested that clonal diversity may have been underestimated.

Taken with the paper, the label for time point translates to: baseline before first vaccination. Samples from vaccinated people were obtained from the UK trials COV001 and COV002, which included a single-blind randomized controlled phase 2/3 trial of AZD1222 (ChAdOx1 nCoV-19) in healthy adults. Trial participant PBMC samples were collected at day 0 and day 28 after the second dose for TCRbeta chain sequencing. The CDR3 regions of human TCRbeta chains were subjected to immunosequencing. Concerning the study's data processing: TCRs in the repertoires were matched against a reference library of SARS-CoV-2-specific TCRs that had been generated with the MIRA antigen-specificity platform. Breadth meant the fraction of unique TCRs that were SARS-CoV-2-associated, whereas depth meant the fraction of total T cells that were SARS-CoV-2-associated. Using the MIRA data, every spike-specific TCR was mapped to the spike region that the TCR reacted to and assigned to either a CD4 or a CD8 class. Log10-transformed breadth and depth values were compared by one-way ANOVA with Sidak's multiple comparisons tests. The table was pulled from immuneACCESS by TCRdb, which kept in-frame rearrangements only. Such tables lose some clones; where checked, under half of the loss comes from unresolved V genes, and the rest has no known cause. V, J and clone size were drawn from that table, and D and trimming were deduced from the DNA. The sample table records around 110,000 clones; just under 95% of these occur just once. 2.9% of the sample comes from the top ten.

Points on this clone: Its recognized antigen is unknown. There are no base qualities to consult, and no much larger clone falls within one base.

The CDR3 goes from the cysteine to the phenylalanine over 14 residues. This entry keeps only the CDR3 DNA: 42 bases, framed from base 1. CDR1 and CDR2 are drawn from the germline V gene: LGHNT, FRNRAP. The trim is 7 bases for V and 0 bases for J, with a gap of 10 bases between the germline ends. Sample: peripheral blood, taken on day 0 of AZD1222 vaccination. Recombination linked TRBV12-5 to TRBJ1-3; there is no confident call for the D gene. This clonotype was obtained from an adult in good health. The CDR3 here reads CASAPDYSGNTIYF. The nucleotide sequence reads as follows: TGTGCTAGTGCCCCGGACTACTCTGGAAACACCATATATTTT. The entire variable domain, with the stretches around the CDR3 drawn from the reference TRBV12-5 and TRBJ1-3 proteins, is DARVTQTPRHKVTEMGQEVTMRCQPILGHNTVFWYRQTMMQGLELLAYFRNRAPLDDSGMPKDRFSAEMPDATLATLKIQPSEPRDSAVYFCASAPDYSGNTIYFGEGSWLTVV.